Listed here is a single T cell receptor beta chain. Data came from immunoSEQ multiplex PCR; TCRdb stores just in-frame clones and leaves some out. The data show around 94,000 clones, about 86% seen once. The data belong to a study of control samples from healthy donors and cancer patients. The germline CDR1 and CDR2 sequences are SGHRS and YFSETQ. CDR3 length: 19 residues. Losses at the gene ends were 0 bases for V and 9 bases for J; bases not matched to a gene: 18. V and J are TRBV5-1 and TRBJ1-6, with TRBD1 matching over 7 bases. This clonotype was sampled from a woman aged 50 to 60 in good health. Sequencing was done on a sample of blood. CDR3 DNA: TGCGCCAGCAGCTTGGAGGGGGCTGGCGTCTGGGGCTCCCTTTCACCCCTCCACTTT. Amino acid sequence: CASSLEGAGVWGSLSPLHF.